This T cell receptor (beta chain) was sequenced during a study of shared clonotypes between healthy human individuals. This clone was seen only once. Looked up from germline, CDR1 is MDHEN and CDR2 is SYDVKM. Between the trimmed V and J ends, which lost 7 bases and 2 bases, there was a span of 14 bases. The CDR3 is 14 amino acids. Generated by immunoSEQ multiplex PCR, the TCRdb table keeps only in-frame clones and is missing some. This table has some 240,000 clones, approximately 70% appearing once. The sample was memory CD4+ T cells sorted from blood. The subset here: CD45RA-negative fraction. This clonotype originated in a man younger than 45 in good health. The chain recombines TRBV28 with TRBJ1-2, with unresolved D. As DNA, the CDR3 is TGTGCCAGCAACCTAATGACAAACAACTATGGCTACACCTTC. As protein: CASNLMTNNYGYTF.